This TCR beta chain was retrieved from a study of blood T cell repertoires in COVID-19. The table came from immunoSEQ multiplex PCR; TCRdb's copy has only in-frame clones and leaves some out. The data hold roughly 380,000 clones, with around 84% observed a single time. The CDR3 is made up of 17 amino acids. Per the germline V gene, CDR1 is LGHDT and CDR2 is YNNKEL (reference sequence). The J segment lost 14 bases and the V segment lost 3 bases, leaving 24 bases of the junction unmatched. The chain uses TRBV3-1 (or the pseudogene TRBV3-2) and TRBJ1-2; 7 nucleotides align to TRBD1. The sequenced sample consisted of peripheral blood. The sequence was obtained from a human donor with acute or convalescent COVID-19. The donor label of this sample is uncertain. Here the CDR3 reads CASSQATGAGGLLKVTF. The CDR3, as DNA: TGTGCCAGCAGCCAGGCAACAGGGGCGGGGGGCCTATTAAAGGTTACCTTC.